This TCR beta chain was obtained from a study of breast tumors, draining lymph nodes, adjacent tissues. General study findings and limits: Most tumor T cells seemingly derive from lymph node, then expand in tumor. Tumors had less TCR diversity than lymph nodes, more than nontumor tissue.

V was trimmed by 6 bases and J by 2 bases, leaving 11 bases between them. CDR1 and CDR2 (germline): SNHLY, FYNNEI. The CDR3 covers 13 residues. The lymph nodes were axillary draining lymph nodes from breast cancer patients. Many counts were recorded for this clonotype. Antigen unknown. A single record per CDR3 protein comes from TCRdb applying MiXCR to the multiplex PCR reads. The sample consists of approximately 280,000 distinct CDR3 sequences, around 30% of them appearing once. This sequence joins TRBV2 and TRBJ2-7; D is perhaps TRBD2 (5 bases). The material sequenced was axillary lymph node tissue. The receptor's source is a female donor with breast cancer. Some clones in this sample may be carry-over from other donors' samples. The CDR3 here is CASRFSAAYEQYF. The DNA of the CDR3 is TGTGCCAGCAGGTTTAGCGCAGCCTACGAGCAGTACTTC.